This T cell receptor (beta chain) was obtained from a study of T-cell reconstitution after alpha-beta-depleted transplantation in children. Findings and limits, study-wide: From newly produced T cells came most of the T-cell counts and diversity one year after transplant. Several hundred rapidly expanded clones from non-depleted graft cells reportedly supplied alpha-beta T cells about two months post-transplant.

Note on this clonotype: What it recognizes is unknown.

Unique molecular identifiers were incorporated into the prepared TCRbeta library. TCRdb independently ran MiXCR on the PCR reads; one entry per CDR3 protein. Of hundreds of thousands of distinct CDR3 sequences detected, 10% to 15% appear once; the ten largest clones hold over 2%. The clonotype was recovered from a male patient between 5 and 17 years old who had a stem cell transplant for acute myeloid leukemia, so the T cells may come from the graft donor. This material consisted of PBMCs, mostly from graft donor cells, taken 360 days after TCRalphabeta/CD19-depleted stem cell transplant.

The CDR3 loop is CASSQEGPGAANTGELFF. As DNA, the CDR3 is TGCGCCAGCAGCCAAGAGGGTCCAGGAGCTGCGAACACCGGGGAGCTGTTTTTT. This rearrangement joins TRBV4-1 to TRBJ2-2; D unresolved. V was trimmed by 0 bases and J by 0 bases, leaving 14 bases between them. Germline V CDR1 and CDR2: MGHRA, YSYEKL. The CDR3 is 18 residues long.